The rows below give T cell receptor beta chains drawn from one sample of a study of T cells in Graves' hyperthyroidism and ophthalmopathy. In TCRdb, the multiplex PCR reads were re-called with MiXCR into one record per CDR3 protein. The sample has 350,000 to 400,000 distinct CDR3 sequences, more than 13% seen once. Sequencing used blood. The receptor source for this set is a woman aged 30 to 39 with Graves' hyperthyroidism. CDR3s include the opening cysteine and the closing phenylalanine or tryptophan. The order of the fields is V gene, clone size, D gene, J gene, CDR3 protein, CDR3 DNA. D genes are given only for firm matches. Not all rows give a size; the values are once, few, many and, for expanded clones, a class.

V: TRBV7-2
size: few
D: -
J: TRBJ2-3
CDR3: CASSLVGQGTDTQYF
DNA: TGTGCCAGCAGCTTAGTGGGCCAGGGGACAGATACGCAGTATTTT

V: TRBV28
size: many
D: TRBD1
J: TRBJ2-1
CDR3: CASSLGTGYGNEQFF
DNA: TGTGCCAGCAGTTTAGGGACAGGTTATGGGAATGAGCAGTTCTTC

V: TRBV10-1
size: -
D: TRBD2
J: TRBJ2-1
CDR3: CASSEGAGGPGSYNEQFF
DNA: TGCGCCAGCAGTGAGGGGGCGGGAGGGCCTGGGTCCTACAATGAGCAGTTCTTC

V: TRBV20-1
size: few
D: TRBD2
J: TRBJ2-2
CDR3: CSAPRGTSGLLNTGELFF
DNA: TGCAGTGCTCCTAGGGGGACTAGCGGGCTACTGAACACCGGGGAGCTGTTTTTT

V: TRBV20-1
size: -
D: TRBD1
J: TRBJ2-1
CDR3: CSARAFGTGPASTYNEQFF
DNA: TGCAGTGCTAGGGCGTTTGGGACAGGGCCCGCCTCCACCTACAATGAGCAGTTCTTC

V: TRBV20-1
size: -
D: TRBD2
J: TRBJ2-5
CDR3: CSARPPGRGLETQYF
DNA: TGCAGTGCTAGACCCCCAGGGAGGGGATTAGAGACCCAGTACTTC

V: TRBV18
size: -
D: -
J: TRBJ1-6
CDR3: CASSPGGHNSPLHF
DNA: TGTGCCAGCTCACCGGGAGGGCATAATTCACCCCTCCACTTT

V: TRBV20-1
size: few
D: TRBD2
J: TRBJ2-1
CDR3: CSARGRLATNEQFF
DNA: TGCAGTGCTAGAGGCCGACTAGCGACCAATGAGCAGTTCTTC

V: TRBV19
size: few
D: TRBD1
J: TRBJ2-3
CDR3: CASSSPRGTGGGDTQYF
DNA: TGTGCCAGTAGTAGCCCCCGAGGGACAGGGGGCGGCGATACGCAGTATTTT

V: TRBV11-2
size: few
D: -
J: TRBJ2-1
CDR3: CASTHFGGTPSYNEQFF
DNA: TGTGCCAGCACCCACTTTGGGGGTACCCCCTCCTACAATGAGCAGTTCTTC

V: TRBV7-2
size: many
D: -
J: TRBJ1-5
CDR3: CASSPRRGQPQHF
DNA: TGTGCCAGCAGCCCCCGCAGGGGTCAGCCCCAGCATTTT

V: TRBV10-3
size: once
D: -
J: TRBJ2-2
CDR3: CAILGSGTGELFF
DNA: TGTGCCATCTTGGGGTCGGGCACCGGGGAGCTGTTTTTT

V: TRBV2
size: many
D: TRBD1
J: TRBJ2-4
CDR3: CASTTDRGNIQYF
DNA: TGTGCCAGCACTACCGACAGGGGTAACATTCAGTACTTC

V: TRBV11-2
size: many
D: -
J: TRBJ2-5
CDR3: CASSLDWTAGTQYF
DNA: TGTGCCAGCAGCTTAGATTGGACAGCGGGGACCCAGTACTTC

V: TRBV5-5
size: few
D: -
J: TRBJ2-2
CDR3: CASSLRLGGLGNTGELFF
DNA: TGTGCCAGCAGCTTGCGTCTAGGGGGACTGGGGAACACCGGGGAGCTGTTTTTT

V: TRBV7-9
size: few
D: -
J: TRBJ2-1
CDR3: CASSLESGLDNEQFF
DNA: TGTGCCAGCAGCTTAGAATCAGGGCTCGACAATGAGCAGTTCTTC

V: TRBV24-1
size: -
D: -
J: TRBJ1-2
CDR3: CATSEGRNYGYTF
DNA: TGTGCCACCAGCGAGGGACGGAACTATGGCTACACCTTC

V: TRBV7-2
size: -
D: -
J: TRBJ2-1
CDR3: CASSQGPPKYNEQFF
DNA: TGTGCCAGCAGCCAAGGGCCCCCGAAGTATAATGAGCAGTTCTTC

V: TRBV28
size: many
D: TRBD1
J: TRBJ2-7
CDR3: CASKEVGQGAGEQYF
DNA: TGTGCCAGCAAGGAGGTCGGACAGGGGGCGGGGGAGCAGTACTTC

V: TRBV24-1
size: many
D: -
J: TRBJ1-5
CDR3: CATRPLDFNQPQHF
DNA: TGTGCCACCAGACCGCTCGACTTCAATCAGCCCCAGCATTTT